These 12 T cell receptor beta chains originate from one sample sequenced in a study of T cells in Graves' hyperthyroidism and ophthalmopathy. TCR beta CDR3 sequences were amplified from RNA transcripts. RT-PCR in the first round (using the HTBI primer set) targeted the TCR CDR3. TCRdb re-derived calls from the multiplex PCR reads in MiXCR, one entry per CDR3 protein. This sample has under 350,000 distinct CDR3 sequences, with about 20% found just once. The sample consisted of blood. These receptors were collected from a woman aged 45-59 years with Graves' hyperthyroidism.

This clonotype was seen ten or more times. This chain uses TRBV30 with TRBJ1-1; TRBD1 matches at 9 bases. With 5 bases clipped from V and 3 bases from J, the junction kept 10 bases outside the gene matches. The CDR3 totals 15 residues. Germline V gene data show CDR1 as GTSNPN and CDR2 as SVGIG (reference sequence). The DNA for the CDR3 is TGTGCCTGGCAGAGTCTAGGGACAGGGTACACTGAAGCTTTCTTT. Amino acids: CAWQSLGTGYTEAFF.

CDR3 region: CASSLGPPQANEKLFF. In DNA, the CDR3 is TGCGCCAGCAGCTTGGGGCCCCCGCAGGCTAATGAAAAACTGTTTTTT. The chain links TRBV5-1 to TRBJ1-4; D not resolved. The germline CDR1 and CDR2 sequences are SGHRS and YFSETQ. Trimming removed 0 bases at V and 3 bases at J, with 12 bases between. The CDR3 has 16 residues. Filled out from reference TRBV5-1 and TRBJ1-4, the complete variable domain reads KAGVTQTPRYLIKTRGQQVTLSCSPISGHRSVSWYQQTPGQGLQFLFEYFSETQRNKGNFPGRFSGRQFSNSRSEMNVSTLELGDSALYLCASSLGPPQANEKLFFGSGTQLSVL.

V gene TRBV4-1 combines with J gene TRBJ2-1; 9 bases align to TRBD1. The V segment lost 5 bases and the J segment 6 bases; nucleotides outside the gene matches: 11. Germline V CDR1 and CDR2: MGHRA, YSYEKL. The CDR3 is 16 residues long. The CDR3 DNA is TGCGCCAGCAGCTACCCCCCGGGACAGGGCTCCAATGAGCAGTTCTTC. It translates to CASSYPPGQGSNEQFF.

This clonotype has ten or more counts. This chain connects TRBV28 to TRBJ2-7; 11 nucleotides agree with TRBD1. Germline CDR1 and CDR2: MDHEN and SYDVKM. CDR3 size: 16 residues. Trimming took 5 bases from V and 2 from J; bases not matched to a gene: 8. The CDR3 DNA reads TGTGCCAGCAGTCAAACCGGGACAGGGGGAGCCTACGAGCAGTACTTC. Protein sequence: CASSQTGTGGAYEQYF.

This clonotype showed up just a few times. V gene TRBV18 combines with J gene TRBJ1-5, with 10 positions matching TRBD1. The trim removed 3 bases at V and 4 bases at J, leaving 6 bases unmatched. Germline CDR1 reads KGHSH; CDR2 reads LQKENI. The CDR3 consists of 16 residues. The DNA of the CDR3 is TGTGCCAGCTCACCCATGGGACAGGGGCGAAATCAGCCCCAGCATTTT. Residues: CASSPMGQGRNQPQHF. The complete variable domain, with remaining parts taken from reference TRBV18 and TRBJ1-5, reads NAGVMQNPRHLVRRRGQEARLRCSPMKGHSHVYWYRQLPEEGLKFMVYLQKENIIDESGMPKERFSAEFPKEGPSILRIQQVVRGDSAAYFCASSPMGQGRNQPQHFGDGTRLSIL.

The gene calls are TRBV29-1 and TRBJ1-2, with a weak D call TRBD1 (5 bases). The CDR3 loop spans 11 amino acids. Germline V gives CDR1 SQVTM, CDR2 ANQGSEA. Trimming pared 1 base from V and 8 bases from J, leaving 8 bases between. In nucleotides, the CDR3 is TGCAGCGTTGAAGGCGGGGACGGCTACACCTTC. Translating gives CSVEGGDGYTF.

This clonotype was seen a few times. The CDR3 here is CASSEVGAVIHEQYV. The CDR3 DNA reads TGTGCCAGCAGTGAAGTGGGGGCAGTCATCCACGAGCAGTACGTC. The chain combines TRBV6-1 with TRBJ2-7, with D possibly being TRBD1 (6 bases). The V and J ends lost 1 base and 5 bases respectively, with 15 bases between them. Germline loops: CDR1 MNHNS, CDR2 SASEGT. This CDR3 spans 15 amino acids.

This clonotype has ten or more counts. The chain is built from TRBV18 and TRBJ2-7; TRBD2 matches 8 bases. The trim removed 3 bases at V and 4 bases at J, leaving 5 bases unmatched. Germline lookup yields CDR1 KGHSH and CDR2 LQKENI. This CDR3 spans 14 amino acids. The CDR3 DNA sequence: TGTGCCAGCTCACCGAGAGGACTAGCTTACGAGCAGTACTTC. This encodes CASSPRGLAYEQYF.

At least ten counts were recorded for this clonotype. The genes are TRBV12-3 or TRBV12-4 and TRBJ1-1; D might be TRBD1 (5 bases). CDR3 length equals 16 residues. Trimming removed 4 bases at V and 4 bases at J, with 19 bases between. The CDR3 sequence is CASSSRAGGIGTEAFF. The DNA for the CDR3 is TGTGCCAGCAGTTCCAGGGCGGGTGGGATTGGCACTGAAGCTTTCTTT.

There are many counts of this clonotype. The gene calls are TRBV20-1 and TRBJ2-3, with 7 bases aligning to TRBD2. The V gene's germline CDR1 is DFQATT and CDR2 SNEGSKA (reference sequence). CDR3 length: 13 residues. The V segment lost 2 bases and the J segment 2 bases; nucleotides outside the gene matches: 1. CDR3 nucleotide sequence: TGCAGTGCTAGACTAGCGGACACAGATACGCAGTATTTT. Protein sequence: CSARLADTDTQYF.

This clonotype appeared many times. The chain joins TRBV2 to TRBJ2-7; D call uncertain. V lost 2 bases and J lost 7, with 18 bases in between. The germline CDR1 and CDR2 sequences are SNHLY and FYNNEI. This CDR3 region has 15 residues. The CDR3 nucleotides are TGTGCCAGCAGTGAACCTTTTTGGGCCGATGGAGAGCAGTACTTC. This codes for CASSEPFWADGEQYF.

This clonotype was observed many times. The chain joins TRBV3-1 to TRBJ1-2, with 7 bases aligning to TRBD1. The CDR3 runs 16 residues. Germline-derived CDR1 and CDR2 are LGHDT and YNNKEL (reference sequence). The junction had 8 bases not matched to a gene; V was cut back by 0 bases and J by 4 bases. CDR3 amino acids: CASSQDSGDRRYGYTF. The CDR3 DNA reads as TGTGCCAGCAGCCAAGATAGTGGGGACAGACGCTATGGCTACACCTTC.